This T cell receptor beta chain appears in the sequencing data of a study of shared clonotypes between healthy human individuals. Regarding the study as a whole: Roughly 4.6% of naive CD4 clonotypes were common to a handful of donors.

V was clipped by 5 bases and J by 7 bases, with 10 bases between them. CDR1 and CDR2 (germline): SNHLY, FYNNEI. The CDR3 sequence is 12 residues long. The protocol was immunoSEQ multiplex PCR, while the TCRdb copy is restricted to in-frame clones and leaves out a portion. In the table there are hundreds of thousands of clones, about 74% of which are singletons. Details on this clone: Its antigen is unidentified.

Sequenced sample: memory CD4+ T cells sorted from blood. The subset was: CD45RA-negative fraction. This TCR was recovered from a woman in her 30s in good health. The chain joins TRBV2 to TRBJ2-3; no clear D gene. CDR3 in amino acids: CASSPTGNTQYF. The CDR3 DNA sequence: TGTGCCAGCAGTCCGACTGGGAATACGCAGTATTTT.